This T cell receptor (beta chain) was documented in a study of T cell responses to AZD1222 COVID-19 vaccine. About the research overall: Doses given second, at about 4 or about 12 weeks, were pooled.

Sequencing used immunoSEQ multiplex PCR; TCRdb keeps in-frame clones, though not all of them. The table has 100,000 or so clones, 70% to 90% seen once. CDR1 and CDR2 (germline): SGHDN, FVKESK. Trimming took 4 bases from V and 7 from J, leaving 14 bases between them. The length of the CDR3 is 13 residues. Regarding the study as a whole: Elevations in Spike-specific TCR breadth and depth followed administration of two AZD1222 doses.

This clone was detected only once. The antigen is unknown. The receptor was isolated from an adult in good health. This chain joins TRBV14 and TRBJ2-7, with D perhaps given as TRBD1 or TRBD2 (5 bases each). This sample comprised peripheral blood, obtained on day 0 of AZD1222 vaccination. CDR3 amino acids: CASSRDLEGEQYF. Here the CDR3 DNA reads TGTGCCAGCAGCCGGGACCTAGAGGGGGAGCAGTACTTC.